These 20 T cell receptor beta chains were all obtained from the same sample, sequenced in a study of blood T cell repertoires in COVID-19. TCRdb keeps only in-frame clones here, not all; method: immunoSEQ multiplex PCR. The data show 130,000 to 150,000 clones, around four fifths seen once. Sequencing was carried out using peripheral blood. These receptors were taken from a woman in her 40s with active or convalescent COVID-19.

The V gene is TRBV15, the J gene TRBJ1-1; TRBD1 is a possible D gene (6 bases). This CDR3 contains 13 residues. The V end lost 6 bases, the J end lost 4 bases, and 12 bases lay between the germline ends. Per germline, CDR1 LNHNV and CDR2 YYDKDF (reference sequence). CDR3 amino acids: CATSQGQVTEAFF. DNA of the CDR3: TGTGCCACCAGTCAGGGACAAGTCACTGAAGCTTTCTTT.

The chain carries TRBV11-3 and TRBJ2-3; 7 bases match TRBD2. Trimming at V came to 1 base and at J to 2 bases, leaving 18 bases not matched to a gene. The CDR3 extends over 20 amino acids. CDR1 SGHNT and CDR2 YENEEA come from the germline V gene. The CDR3, as DNA: TGTGCCAGCAGCTTAGGTCGAATCCGGGGACGGCTAGCGGACACAGATACGCAGTATTTT. Protein sequence: CASSLGRIRGRLADTDTQYF.

The chain links TRBV4-1 to TRBJ2-5; D uncertain. CDR1 is MGHRA, CDR2 YSYEKL, per germline. The CDR3 spans 14 residues. Trimming stripped 0 bases from V and 4 bases from J, with 9 bases between. CDR3 sequence reads: CASSQDRTGETQYF. The CDR3 DNA follows: TGCGCCAGCAGCCAAGACAGAACGGGAGAGACCCAGTACTTC.

The CDR3 sequence is CASSQERGGSQETQYF. In DNA, the CDR3 is TGCGCCAGCAGCCAAGAACGGGGCGGGAGTCAAGAGACCCAGTACTTC. The chain recombines TRBV4-3 with TRBJ2-5; 7 bases fit TRBD2. Germline lookup yields CDR1 LGHNA and CDR2 YSLEER. V was clipped by 0 bases and J by 2 bases; unmatched bases: 6. This CDR3 has 16 amino acids.

The rearrangement joins TRBV6-5 to TRBJ1-1; TRBD1 is a possible D gene (5 bases). Trimming stripped 2 bases from V and 4 bases from J, with 14 bases between. The CDR3 spans 15 residues. Germline assignment: CDR1 MNHEY and CDR2 SVGAGI. For the CDR3, the DNA is TGTGCCAGCAGTTACGGCGGGGGTGGGGGCACTGAAGCTTTCTTT. This translates into CASSYGGGGGTEAFF.

This clone was recorded a few times. The J gene is TRBJ2-7, the V gene TRBV9; 8 positions agree with TRBD1. The CDR3 contains 16 residues. CDR1 is SGDLS and CDR2 is YYNGEE in the germline V gene. V shed 3 bases, J shed 9 bases, and the junction held 17 bases outside the gene matches. In DNA form, the CDR3 reads TGTGCCAGCAGCGCGGGACAGGACAGGAGTATTATTGGGCAGTACTTC. This codes for CASSAGQDRSIIGQYF.

Points on this clone: This CDR3 is also generated by other DNA sequences in the sample. This chain joins TRBV12-3 or TRBV12-4 and TRBJ1-1, with a tentative D call TRBD1 (6 bases). This CDR3 has 13 amino acids. V was shortened by 3 bases and J by 2 bases, with 7 bases between the two germline ends. The CDR3 coding sequence is TGTGCCAGCAGTTTGACAGGTAACACTGAAGCTTTCTTT. Translation gives CASSLTGNTEAFF.

CDR3 sequence reads: CASSQGGWNTEAFF. The CDR3 nucleotides read TGTGCCAGCAGCCAAGGGGGCTGGAACACTGAAGCTTTCTTT. The genes are TRBV11-2 and TRBJ1-1; 7 bases are a match to TRBD1. Germline CDR1 is SGHAT and CDR2 is FQNNGV. J lost 1 base, V lost 5 bases, and 4 bases had no gene match. The CDR3 is 14 residues long.

The chain links TRBV7-2 to TRBJ1-2; TRBD1 agrees at 9 bases. The CDR3 loop spans 15 amino acids. Germline V gene lookup returns CDR1 SGHTA and CDR2 FQGNSA. V dropped 5 bases and J dropped 4; count of bases not matched to a gene: 8. DNA for the CDR3: TGTGCCAGCAGCCGTGGGACAGGGAACGTCTATGGCTACACCTTC. Residues: CASSRGTGNVYGYTF.

The gene calls are TRBV5-4 and TRBJ2-3, with D maybe TRBD1 (6 bases). The germline V gene encodes CDR1 SGHNT and CDR2 YYREEE (reference sequence). The CDR3 covers 15 residues. V shed 4 bases and J shed 0 bases, with 12 bases lying between them. The CDR3 nucleotides read TGTGCCAGCAGCGCATCACAGGGTAGCACAGATACGCAGTATTTT. Translated: CASSASQGSTDTQYF.

In its sample, this clone was seen once. This chain links TRBV9 with TRBJ1-5; D is perhaps TRBD1 (6 bases). Per germline, CDR1 SGDLS and CDR2 YYNGEE. This CDR3 contains 15 residues. V was trimmed by 3 bases and J by 4 bases, leaving 14 bases between them. The CDR3 reads CASSEGTLGNQPQHF. CDR3 bases: TGTGCCAGCAGCGAGGGGACATTGGGGAATCAGCCCCAGCATTTT.

This chain connects TRBV6-4 to TRBJ1-5; tentatively, D is TRBD1 (5 bases). Germline lookup yields CDR1 MRHNA and CDR2 SNTAGT. The germline V and J ends were trimmed by 6 bases and 1 base, with 13 bases remaining between them. The CDR3 length is 15 residues. The CDR3 sequence is CASRMGGFSNQPQHF. In DNA, the CDR3 is TGTGCCAGCAGGATGGGGGGGTTCAGCAATCAGCCCCAGCATTTT.

This clone appeared once. The V call is TRBV9, the J call TRBJ2-5, with D perhaps TRBD1 (6 bases). From germline, CDR1 is SGDLS and CDR2 YYNGEE. This CDR3 is 15 amino acids long. V was trimmed by 4 bases and J by 5 bases, leaving 18 bases between them. The CDR3 region is CASSTRTAPQETQYF. CDR3 sequence (DNA): TGTGCCAGCAGCACACGGACAGCCCCCCAGGAGACCCAGTACTTC.

CDR3 nucleotide sequence: TGTGCCAGCAGCTTAAGGGACAGCTCCTACAATGAGCAGTTCTTC. Residues: CASSLRDSSYNEQFF. The V gene is TRBV11-2, the J gene TRBJ2-1, with 7 bases fitting TRBD1. The CDR3 covers 15 residues. J lost 0 bases, V lost 2 bases, and 1 base had no gene match. CDR1 and CDR2 (germline): SGHAT, FQNNGV.

The chain combines TRBV9 with TRBJ2-5; TRBD2 matches at 9 bases. This CDR3 comprises 15 residues. With V trimmed by 3 bases and J by 4 bases, 7 bases remained unmatched. CDR1 SGDLS and CDR2 YYNGEE come from the germline V gene. The CDR3 loop reads CASSAAGGVIETQYF. CDR3 bases: TGTGCCAGCAGCGCGGCGGGGGGGGTTATAGAGACCCAGTACTTC.

This chain links TRBV7-6 with TRBJ1-6; tentative D call: TRBD1 (5 bases). The CDR3 totals 16 residues. Germline V gene lookup returns CDR1 SGHVS and CDR2 FNYEAQ. Trimming removed 5 bases at V and 9 bases at J, with 20 bases between. The CDR3 loop reads CASSPGGGVDGSPLHF. CDR3 coding DNA: TGTGCCAGCAGCCCTGGGGGAGGTGTGGACGGTTCACCCCTCCACTTT.

This clone was observed once. The chain is built from TRBV10-3 and TRBJ1-4, with 10 bases that match TRBD1. Trimming cost V 0 bases and J 4 bases; bases outside gene matches: 2. This CDR3 contains 16 residues. Germline-derived CDR1 and CDR2 are ENHRY and SYGVKD. The CDR3 is CAISESGTGVNEKLFF. DNA for the CDR3: TGTGCCATCAGTGAGTCGGGGACAGGGGTTAATGAAAAACTGTTTTTT.

This clone came up once. This chain uses TRBV24-1 with TRBJ2-3; 7 positions agree with TRBD2. Germline CDR1 KGHDR, CDR2 SFDVKD. V shed 1 base and J 1 base; nucleotides not matched to a gene: 1. This CDR3 spans 15 amino acids. CDR3 loop: CATSDFTSGTDTQYF. The CDR3 bases are TGTGCCACCAGTGATTTTACTAGCGGCACAGATACGCAGTATTTT.

The chain couples TRBV10-3 to TRBJ2-7; 7 nucleotides align to TRBD2. This CDR3 has 15 amino acids. Germline V lookup: CDR1 ENHRY, CDR2 SYGVKD. V trimming: 10 bases; J trimming: 3 bases; junction bases outside the gene matches: 15. The CDR3 sequence: CATGGLGPPFYEQYF. CDR3 sequence (DNA): TGTGCCACCGGGGGGTTGGGCCCACCATTCTACGAGCAGTACTTC.

This chain joins TRBV4-3 and TRBJ1-2, with D unclear. Germline V gene sequence: CDR1 LGHNA, CDR2 YSLEER. The CDR3 has 16 amino acids. V lost 0 bases, J lost 8 bases, and 19 bases lay in between. CDR3 sequence reads: CASSQDWAGNVVGYTF. The CDR3 nucleotides read TGCGCCAGCAGCCAAGACTGGGCGGGGAACGTAGTAGGCTACACCTTC.